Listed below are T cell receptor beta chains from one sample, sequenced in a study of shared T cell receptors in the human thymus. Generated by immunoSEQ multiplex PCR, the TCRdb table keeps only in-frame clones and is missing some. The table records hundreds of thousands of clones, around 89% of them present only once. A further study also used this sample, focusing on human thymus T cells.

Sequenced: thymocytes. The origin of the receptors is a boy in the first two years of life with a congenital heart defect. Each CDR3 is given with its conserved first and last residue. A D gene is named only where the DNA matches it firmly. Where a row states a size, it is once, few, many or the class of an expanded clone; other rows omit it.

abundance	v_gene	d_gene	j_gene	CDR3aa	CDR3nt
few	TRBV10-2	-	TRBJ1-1	CATRRGDTEAFF	TGCGCCACCCGGCGGGGGGACACTGAAGCTTTCTTT
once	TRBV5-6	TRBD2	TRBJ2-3	CASSLRTSGRGGTDTQYF	TGTGCCAGCAGCTTGAGGACTAGCGGGAGGGGGGGCACAGATACGCAGTATTTT
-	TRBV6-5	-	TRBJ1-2	CAIKAGSETNYGYTF	TGTGCCATCAAAGCGGGGTCTGAGACTAACTATGGCTACACCTTC
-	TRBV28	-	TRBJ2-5	CASSLGLSQETQYF	TGTGCCAGCAGTTTAGGACTCTCCCAAGAGACCCAGTACTTC
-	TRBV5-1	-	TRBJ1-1	CASSMDPGPSNTEAFF	TGCGCCAGCAGCATGGACCCAGGGCCTTCTAACACTGAAGCTTTCTTT
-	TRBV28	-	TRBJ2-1	CASSWQGGYNEQFF	TGTGCCAGCAGTTGGCAGGGCGGTTACAATGAGCAGTTCTTC
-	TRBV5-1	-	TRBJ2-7	CASSATGFDEQYF	TGCGCCAGCAGCGCTACAGGGTTCGACGAGCAGTACTTC
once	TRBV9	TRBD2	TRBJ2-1	CASSAPQIAGEQFF	TGTGCCAGCAGCGCGCCACAAATAGCGGGTGAGCAGTTCTTC
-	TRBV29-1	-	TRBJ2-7	CSVYRREAGVSYEQYF	TGCAGCGTTTATAGGAGGGAGGCTGGGGTTTCCTACGAGCAGTACTTC
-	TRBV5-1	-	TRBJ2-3	CASSFGLSEGDTQYF	TGCGCCAGCAGCTTCGGACTATCAGAGGGGGATACGCAGTATTTT
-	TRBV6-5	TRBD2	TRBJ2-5	CASTQGSGIETQYF	TGTGCCAGCACCCAGGGTAGCGGGATAGAGACCCAGTACTTC
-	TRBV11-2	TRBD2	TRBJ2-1	CASSLVGLAGSEQFF	TGTGCCAGCAGCTTAGTCGGACTAGCGGGAAGTGAGCAGTTCTTC
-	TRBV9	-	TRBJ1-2	CASSPQGLNYGYTF	TGTGCCAGCAGCCCACAGGGATTGAACTATGGCTACACCTTC
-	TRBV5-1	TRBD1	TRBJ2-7	CASSYGIVAGGFHEQYF	TGCGCCAGCAGCTATGGAATTGTAGCAGGGGGCTTCCACGAGCAGTACTTC
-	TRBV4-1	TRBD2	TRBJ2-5	CASSQDSTSGSSGETQYF	TGCGCCAGCAGCCAAGATTCAACTAGCGGGAGTTCGGGGGAGACCCAGTACTTC
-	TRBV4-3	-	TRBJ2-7	CASSQRLSDEQYF	TGCGCCAGCAGCCAACGTCTCAGCGACGAGCAGTACTTC
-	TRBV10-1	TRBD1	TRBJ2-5	CASSEESGTGGGETQYF	TGCGCCAGCAGTGAGGAATCCGGGACAGGGGGCGGAGAGACCCAGTACTTC
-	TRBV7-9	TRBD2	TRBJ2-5	CASSFLAGGGETQYF	TGTGCCAGCAGCTTCCTAGCGGGAGGCGGAGAGACCCAGTACTTC
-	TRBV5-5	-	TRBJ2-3	CASSRRLSSPITDTQYF	TGTGCCAGCAGCCGCCGTCTCTCTAGCCCAATCACAGATACGCAGTATTTT
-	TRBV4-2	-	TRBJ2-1	CASSQARYNEQFF	TGTGCCAGCAGCCAAGCCCGTTACAATGAGCAGTTCTTC
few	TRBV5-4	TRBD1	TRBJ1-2	CASSLLQGINGYTF	TGTGCCAGCAGCTTACTACAGGGGATCAATGGCTACACCTTC
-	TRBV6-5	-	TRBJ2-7	CASSRQGSSYEQYF	TGTGCCAGCAGCCGGCAGGGGAGCTCCTACGAGCAGTACTTC
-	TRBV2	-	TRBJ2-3	CASSGAVAYLSTDTQYF	TGTGCCAGCTCAGGAGCGGTTGCCTACCTGAGCACAGATACGCAGTATTTT
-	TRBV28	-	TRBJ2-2	CASSLGTSHTGELFF	TGTGCCAGCAGTTTGGGGACATCCCACACCGGGGAGCTGTTTTTT
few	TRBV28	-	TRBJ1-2	CASSSARVFQGIYGYTF	TGTGCCAGCAGTTCCGCCCGGGTATTCCAGGGAATCTATGGCTACACCTTC